The source of this TCR beta chain is a study of PD-1 blockade in mismatch repair-deficient tumors. Germline-derived CDR1 and CDR2 are WNHNN and SYGVQD (reference sequence). The CDR3 consists of 16 residues. V trimming: 0 bases; J trimming: 2 bases; junction bases outside the gene matches: 5. Every patient had mismatch repair deficiency by PCR or immunohistochemistry. Method: immunoSEQ multiplex PCR; TCRdb's copy keeps in-frame clones and lacks some. The profile shows 120,000 or so clones, roughly 90% of them singletons. V and J are TRBV10-1 and TRBJ2-7; TRBD1 aligns across 9 bases. The input for sequencing was peripheral blood, taken just under 74 weeks after starting pembrolizumab. This TCR was recovered from an adult with mismatch repair-deficient cancer. The chain's CDR3 is CASSESSWTGAYEQYF. As DNA, the CDR3 is TGCGCCAGCAGTGAGTCTTCTTGGACAGGGGCCTACGAGCAGTACTTC.